These 12 T cell receptor beta chains were all obtained from the same sample, sequenced in a study of a mutant IDH1 vaccine in newly diagnosed glioma (TCRdb year 2021). The antigens of these receptors remain unknown. Receptor libraries were prepared by the immunoSEQ multiplex PCR assay. This is the immuneACCESS table as TCRdb keeps it, with only in-frame sequences that have V and J called. A part of the clones is gone; compared with another copy, unresolved V genes explain less than half, and the rest is unexplained. Here the sample has roughly 39,000 clones; 78% occur a single time. In total, the top ten clones hold roughly 5% of the sample. The time point label on this specimen signifies: week 5, during vaccination. Each vaccine dose, consisting of 300 ug of a 20-mer mutant IDH1 peptide in Montanide, was administered subcutaneously with topical imiquimod. The starting material was PBMCs, obtained from a glioma patient whose treatment included an IDH1 peptide vaccine. The receptors here all came from a man aged 40-49 years with glioma.

The rearrangement links TRBV29-1 to TRBJ2-7, with D possibly matching TRBD1 (6 bases). This CDR3 has 15 residues. Germline CDR1 and CDR2: SQVTM and ANQGSEA. With 1 base removed from V and 4 bases from J, the gap between germline ends came to 17 bases. The chain's CDR3 is CSVEAGAVNSYEQYF. The CDR3, as DNA: TGCAGCGTTGAAGCAGGGGCGGTGAATTCGTACGAGCAGTACTTC.

The table lists this clone with a few counts. The chain joins TRBV28 to TRBJ2-7; D perhaps matches TRBD2 (7 bases). V lost 3 bases and J 4 bases, leaving 13 bases between the germline ends. Germline V gives CDR1 MDHEN, CDR2 SYDVKM. CDR3 length equals 14 residues. CDR3 region: CASSLGGGLYEQYF. For the CDR3, the DNA is TGTGCCAGCAGTTTGGGCGGGGGCTTATACGAGCAGTACTTC.

The chain couples TRBV5-1 to TRBJ2-1, with 8 bases that match TRBD2. V shed 1 base and J 4 bases; nucleotides not matched to a gene: 4. Germline assignment: CDR1 SGHRS and CDR2 YFSETQ. The CDR3 runs to 15 residues. The CDR3: CASSLSLAGYNEQFF. The CDR3 DNA reads TGCGCCAGCAGCTTGTCGTTAGCGGGGTACAATGAGCAGTTCTTC.

This chain joins TRBV2 and TRBJ1-5, with D tentatively TRBD1 (6 bases). The CDR3 length is 12 residues. Per the germline V gene, CDR1 is SNHLY and CDR2 is FYNNEI. Trimming left V 7 bases short and J 5 bases short, with 9 bases between. CDR3 region: CASTGEDQPQHF. Written as DNA, the CDR3 is TGTGCCAGCACAGGGGAGGATCAGCCCCAGCATTTT.

This chain joins TRBV6-1 and TRBJ1-5, with 8 bases fitting TRBD1. Germline V gene data show CDR1 as MNHNS and CDR2 as SASEGT. This CDR3 contains 13 residues. J was trimmed by 9 bases and V by 5 bases; bases with no gene match: 6. The CDR3 coding sequence is TGTGCCAGCAGTCGGACAGGGTATCCGCCCCAGCATTTT. Translated, it gives CASSRTGYPPQHF.

The rearrangement uses TRBV30 and TRBJ2-7; 9 nucleotides line up with TRBD1. Per the germline V gene, CDR1 is GTSNPN and CDR2 is SVGIG (reference sequence). The CDR3 runs to 14 residues. With 0 bases clipped from V and 1 base from J, the junction kept 1 base outside the gene matches. CDR3 DNA: TGTGCCTGGAGTGTAGGGACAGGGTCCTACGAGCAGTACTTC. This translates into CAWSVGTGSYEQYF.

This clone has more than one count but fewer than ten. CDR3 DNA: TGTGCCAGCATTGACGTTGGGCGCTACACCTTC. Translated, it gives CASIDVGRYTF. The J gene is TRBJ1-2, the V gene TRBV2, with D unresolved. Deletions cut 7 bases from V and 9 bases from J, with 12 bases between. The CDR3 is made up of 11 amino acids. The germline CDR1 and CDR2 sequences are SNHLY and FYNNEI.

CDR3 coding DNA: TGTGCCAGCAGCACATACGGGACTGGGGGAGCTTTCTTT. Its protein is CASSTYGTGGAFF. The genes are TRBV5-6 and TRBJ1-1, with D possibly TRBD1 on 5 matching bases. V gave up 4 bases and J gave up 10 bases, with 17 bases separating them. This CDR3 is 13 amino acids long. Germline V gene sequence: CDR1 SGHDT, CDR2 YYEEEE.

The chain recombines TRBV5-5 with TRBJ2-1, with TRBD1 identical over 8 bases. Germline V CDR1 and CDR2: SGHKS, YYEKEE (reference sequence). J gave up 9 bases and V 4 bases, and 9 bases lay outside the gene matches. This CDR3 has 14 amino acids. CDR3 DNA: TGTGCCAGCAGCCTAGAAGACAGGGGCCGTGAGCAGTTCTTC. The encoded protein is CASSLEDRGREQFF.

J is TRBJ1-4 and V is TRBV11-2, with D unclear. Germline V gene lookup returns CDR1 SGHAT and CDR2 FQNNGV. Trimming cost V 1 base and J 7 bases, with 7 bases left between them. The CDR3 totals 13 residues. The CDR3 nucleotides read TGTGCCAGCAGCTTAGGCGCGGTTGAAAAACTGTTTTTT. Its translation is CASSLGAVEKLFF.

This clone was recorded only once. The chain joins TRBV29-1 to TRBJ1-3, with D perhaps matching TRBD1 (5 bases). The V gene lost 7 bases and the J gene lost 3 bases, with 10 bases spanning the gap. This CDR3 contains 12 residues. Germline V gene data show CDR1 as SQVTM and CDR2 as ANQGSEA. The CDR3 DNA reads TGCAGCGCAGCGGGGCTTGGAAACACCATATATTTT. It yields the protein CSAAGLGNTIYF.

The chain uses TRBV9 and TRBJ1-4; 7 bases line up with TRBD1. Germline V gene data show CDR1 as SGDLS and CDR2 as YYNGEE. This CDR3 contains 15 residues. Trimming removed 0 bases from V and 1 base from J; junction bases left unmatched: 0. DNA for the CDR3: TGTGCCAGCAGCGTAGGGACAGGAACTAATGAAAAACTGTTTTTT. The encoded protein is CASSVGTGTNEKLFF.